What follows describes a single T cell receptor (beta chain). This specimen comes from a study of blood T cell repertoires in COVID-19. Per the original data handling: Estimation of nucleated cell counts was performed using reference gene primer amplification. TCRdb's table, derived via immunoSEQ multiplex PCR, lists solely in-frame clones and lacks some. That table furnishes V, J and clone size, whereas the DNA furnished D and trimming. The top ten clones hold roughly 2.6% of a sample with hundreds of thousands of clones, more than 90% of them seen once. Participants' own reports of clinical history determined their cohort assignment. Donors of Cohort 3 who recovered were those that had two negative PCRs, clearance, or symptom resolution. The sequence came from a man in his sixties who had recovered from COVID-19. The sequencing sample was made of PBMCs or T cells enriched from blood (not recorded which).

CDR3 sequence reads: CAGGRDLSNQPQHF. The CDR3 DNA sequence: TGTGCCGGAGGCCGGGATCTTAGCAATCAGCCCCAGCATTTT. The chain couples TRBV27 to TRBJ1-5; the D is unclear. This CDR3 contains 14 residues. The germline gives CDR1 MNHEY, CDR2 SMNVEV (reference sequence). V shed 11 bases and J shed 0 bases, with 14 bases lying between them.